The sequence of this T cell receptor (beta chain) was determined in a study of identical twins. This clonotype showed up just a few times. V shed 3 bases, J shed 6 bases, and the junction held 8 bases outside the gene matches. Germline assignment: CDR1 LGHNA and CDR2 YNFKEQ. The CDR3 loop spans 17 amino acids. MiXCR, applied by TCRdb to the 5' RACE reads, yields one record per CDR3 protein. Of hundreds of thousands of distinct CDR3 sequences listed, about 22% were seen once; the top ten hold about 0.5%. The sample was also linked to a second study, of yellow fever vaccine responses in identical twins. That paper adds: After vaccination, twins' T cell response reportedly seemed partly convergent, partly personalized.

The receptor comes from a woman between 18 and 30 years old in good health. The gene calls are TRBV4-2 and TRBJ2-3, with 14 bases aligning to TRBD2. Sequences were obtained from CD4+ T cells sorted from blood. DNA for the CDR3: TGTGCCAGCAGCCAGACCGGGACTAGCGGGAGTATTGATACGCAGTATTTT. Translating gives CASSQTGTSGSIDTQYF.